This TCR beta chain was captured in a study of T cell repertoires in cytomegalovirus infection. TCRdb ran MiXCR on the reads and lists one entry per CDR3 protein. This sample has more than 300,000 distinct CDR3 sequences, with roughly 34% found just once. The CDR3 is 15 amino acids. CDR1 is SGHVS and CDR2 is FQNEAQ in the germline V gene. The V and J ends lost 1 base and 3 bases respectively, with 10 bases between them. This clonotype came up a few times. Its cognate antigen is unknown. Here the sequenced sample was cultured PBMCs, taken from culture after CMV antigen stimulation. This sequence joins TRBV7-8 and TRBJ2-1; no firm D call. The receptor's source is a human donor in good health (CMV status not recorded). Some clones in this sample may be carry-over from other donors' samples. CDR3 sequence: CASSLERVLYNEQFF. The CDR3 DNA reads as TGTGCCAGCAGCTTAGAACGCGTTCTCTACAATGAGCAGTTCTTC.